This T cell receptor beta chain emerged from a study of long-term antiretroviral therapy in people with HIV. Study summary: By about a decade, the earliest samples predate the 2015 immediate-ART recommendation. Findings and limits, study-wide: The study lacked data on ART adherence, viral resistance or therapy changes.

As regards this clone: What it binds is not known.

The germline gives CDR1 MNHEY, CDR2 SVGAGI. This CDR3 spans 14 amino acids. The V end was cut by 1 base, the J end by 1 base, with 5 bases between. Survey-level resolution applied to immunoSEQ assay v3.0. Only in-frame clones appear in the TCRdb table, and some are missing; sequencing was by immunoSEQ multiplex PCR. Among some 47,000 clones, roughly 95% were seen once, and the ten largest hold about 3%. This chain uses TRBV6-5 with TRBJ1-5; D call uncertain. The sample was unsorted PBMCs, taken 3.7 years after starting antiretroviral therapy. The origin of this receptor is a woman in her fifties or sixties with HIV. In DNA, the CDR3 is TGTGCCAGCAGTTACTTGGGGAGCAATCAGCCCCAGCATTTT. Translation gives CASSYLGSNQPQHF.